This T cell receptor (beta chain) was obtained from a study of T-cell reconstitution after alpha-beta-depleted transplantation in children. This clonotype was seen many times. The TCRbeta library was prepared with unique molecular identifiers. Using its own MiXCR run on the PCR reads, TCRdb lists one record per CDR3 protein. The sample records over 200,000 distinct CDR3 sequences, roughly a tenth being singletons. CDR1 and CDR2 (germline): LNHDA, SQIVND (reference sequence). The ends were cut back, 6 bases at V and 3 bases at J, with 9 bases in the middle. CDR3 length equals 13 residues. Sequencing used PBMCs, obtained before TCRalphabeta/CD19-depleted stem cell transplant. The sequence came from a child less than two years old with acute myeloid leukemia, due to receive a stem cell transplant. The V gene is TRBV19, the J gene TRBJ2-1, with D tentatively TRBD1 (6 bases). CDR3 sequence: CASRQGIYNEQFF. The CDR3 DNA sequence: TGTGCCAGTAGACAGGGAATCTACAATGAGCAGTTCTTC.